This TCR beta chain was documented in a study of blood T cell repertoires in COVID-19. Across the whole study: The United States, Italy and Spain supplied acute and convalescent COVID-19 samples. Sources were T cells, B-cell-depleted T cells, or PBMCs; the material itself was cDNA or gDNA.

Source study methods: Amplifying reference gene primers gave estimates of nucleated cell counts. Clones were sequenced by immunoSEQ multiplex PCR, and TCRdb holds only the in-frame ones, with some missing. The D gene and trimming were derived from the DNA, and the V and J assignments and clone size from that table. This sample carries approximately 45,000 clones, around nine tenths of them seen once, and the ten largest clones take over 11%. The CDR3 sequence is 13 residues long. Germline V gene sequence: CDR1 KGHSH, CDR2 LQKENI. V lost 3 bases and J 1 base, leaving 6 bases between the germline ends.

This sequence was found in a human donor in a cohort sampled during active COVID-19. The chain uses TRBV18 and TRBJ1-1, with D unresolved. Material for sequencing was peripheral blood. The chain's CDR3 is CASSPERNTEAFF. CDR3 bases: TGTGCCAGCTCACCTGAGAGGAACACTGAAGCTTTCTTT.